The 10 T cell receptor beta chains listed next were all sequenced from one sample in a study of PD-1 blockade in classical Hodgkin lymphoma. Assay: immunoSEQ multiplex PCR; the TCRdb copy retains only in-frame clones and omits some. The sample has approximately 60,000 clones, about 91% seen once. Each patient experienced a relapse that followed autologous stem cell transplantation, and brentuximab vedotin exposure varied. The sequenced sample was peripheral blood mononuclear cells (PBMCs), obtained at baseline. The source is a human donor with classical Hodgkin lymphoma.

The chain is built from TRBV30 and TRBJ1-6; the D is unclear. V lost 4 bases to trimming and J lost 6 bases, with 7 bases between them. CDR1 is GTSNPN and CDR2 is SVGIG in the germline V gene (reference sequence). This CDR3 is 12 amino acids long. The CDR3 spells CAWTHLNSPLHF. CDR3 DNA: TGTGCCTGGACCCACCTTAATTCACCCCTCCACTTT.

The V call is TRBV5-1, the J call TRBJ1-1; no clear D. CDR3 length: 13 residues. In germline, CDR1 is SGHRS, CDR2 YFSETQ. With 0 bases removed from V and 5 bases from J, the gap between germline ends came to 8 bases. The CDR3 loop is CASSLAIGTEAFF. CDR3 nucleotides: TGCGCCAGCAGCTTGGCCATAGGGACTGAAGCTTTCTTT.

The chain links TRBV28 to TRBJ1-1, with D unresolved. Germline V gene lookup returns CDR1 MDHEN and CDR2 SYDVKM. CDR3 length: 14 residues. Trimming took 2 bases from V and 4 from J, leaving 11 bases between them. The CDR3 sequence is CASSLGRRSTEAFF. DNA of the CDR3: TGTGCCAGCAGTTTAGGCAGGCGGAGCACTGAAGCTTTCTTT.

The CDR3: CASRTPVGGSSYNSPLHF. The CDR3 nucleotides are TGTGCCAGCAGGACCCCAGTTGGCGGGAGCTCCTATAATTCACCCCTCCACTTT. The V gene is TRBV28, the J gene TRBJ1-6; no clear D gene. Between the trimmed V and J ends, which lost 6 bases and 0 bases, there was a span of 18 bases. CDR1 and CDR2 from the germline V gene are MDHEN and SYDVKM. CDR3 length: 18 residues.

V and J are TRBV15 and TRBJ2-6, with D unresolved. V was cut by 6 bases and J by 3 bases, with 6 bases left in between. The CDR3 has 13 residues. The germline gives CDR1 LNHNV, CDR2 YYDKDF (reference sequence). Written as DNA, the CDR3 is TGTGCCACCAGGGATCTTGGGGCCAACGTCCTGACTTTC. This gives the protein CATRDLGANVLTF.

CDR3 DNA: TGTGCCAGCAGTCCTATCGGGTTTGGGGACTATGGCTACACCTTC. Protein sequence: CASSPIGFGDYGYTF. The chain recombines TRBV28 with TRBJ1-2, with no clear D. The CDR3 is made up of 15 amino acids. Between the trimmed V and J ends, which lost 5 bases and 3 bases, there was a span of 16 bases. The germline V gene encodes CDR1 MDHEN and CDR2 SYDVKM.

J is TRBJ2-3 and V is TRBV4-2; 7 bases are a match to TRBD2. V lost 0 bases and J lost 3; bases outside the gene matches: 9. CDR3 length: 17 residues. Germline V gene lookup returns CDR1 LGHNA and CDR2 YNFKEQ. Here the CDR3 DNA reads TGTGCCAGCAGCCAAGATAGTTCGGGGCGGGGGACAGATACGCAGTATTTT. Its protein is CASSQDSSGRGTDTQYF.

The V and J genes are TRBV4-3 and TRBJ1-3; D is unresolved. Trimming left V 4 bases short and J 3 bases short, with 16 bases between. The CDR3 contains 16 residues. The germline CDR1 and CDR2 sequences are LGHNA and YSLEER. Written as DNA, the CDR3 is TGCGCCAGCAGCCGCGAAGTGGTACTAGGTGGAAACACCATATATTTT. It translates to CASSREVVLGGNTIYF.

The chain has TRBV16 and TRBJ1-1; no reliable D call. The CDR3 spans 14 residues. Deletions cut 4 bases from V and 2 bases from J, with 11 bases between. CDR1 and CDR2 from the germline V gene are KGHSY and FQNENV. The CDR3 sequence: CASSPRAGNTEAFF. The CDR3 bases are TGTGCCAGCAGCCCTCGTGCGGGAAACACTGAAGCTTTCTTT.

The chain has TRBV5-6 and TRBJ1-1; 7 bases agree with TRBD1. The V and J ends lost 4 bases and 9 bases, in that order; junction bases with no gene match: 6. CDR3 length: 12 amino acids. Germline V gene sequence: CDR1 SGHDT, CDR2 YYEEEE. The CDR3 DNA follows: TGTGCCAGCAGCCCCACAGGGGCTCAAGCTTTCTTT. As protein: CASSPTGAQAFF.